Presented here are 17 T cell receptor beta chains from one specimen sequenced in a study of CD8+ T cells in alopecia areata. cDNA serving as the sequencing template came from extracted, reverse transcribed RNA. The table came from immunoSEQ multiplex PCR; TCRdb's copy has only in-frame clones and leaves some out. The sample carries approximately 190,000 clones, 58% recorded once. Described treatment: oral pan-JAK inhibitor, 5-10 mg twice daily. The sample in question was CD4+ T cells sorted from blood, obtained at week 24, from a patient treated with tofacitinib. These receptors originate from a human donor with alopecia areata.

The V and J genes are TRBV18 and TRBJ2-6, with a weak D call TRBD1 (6 bases). The germline gives CDR1 KGHSH, CDR2 LQKENI. Trimming removed 6 bases at V and 3 bases at J, with 12 bases between. The CDR3 totals 15 residues. The CDR3 region has the DNA TGTGCCAGCTCGTTCAGGGGAAGTGGGGCCAACGTCCTGACTTTC. This translates into CASSFRGSGANVLTF. Full variable domain (missing parts from reference TRBV18 and TRBJ2-6): NAGVMQNPRHLVRRRGQEARLRCSPMKGHSHVYWYRQLPEEGLKFMVYLQKENIIDESGMPKERFSAEFPKEGPSILRIQQVVRGDSAAYFCASSFRGSGANVLTFGAGSRLTVL.

This clone turned up a few times. This sequence joins TRBV6-6 and TRBJ2-2; no firm D call. The V end was cut by 2 bases, the J end by 8 bases, with 6 bases between. The length of the CDR3 is 12 residues. Germline V gives CDR1 MNHNY, CDR2 SVGAGI (reference sequence). CDR3 residues: CASSYPRGELFF. The CDR3 nucleotides are TGTGCCAGCAGTTACCCTAGAGGGGAGCTGTTTTTT.

This chain connects TRBV9 to TRBJ1-4; D unresolved. Deletions cut 3 bases from V and 8 bases from J, with 11 bases between. The CDR3 spans 13 residues. The V gene's germline CDR1 is SGDLS and CDR2 YYNGEE. The CDR3 coding sequence is TGTGCCAGCAGCGGGACTATGGGGGAAAAACTGTTTTTT. Protein product: CASSGTMGEKLFF.

The V call is TRBV5-1, the J call TRBJ2-6; 8 nucleotides line up with TRBD1. Germline CDR1 SGHRS, CDR2 YFSETQ. This CDR3 contains 19 residues. Trimming removed 3 bases from V and 0 bases from J; junction bases left unmatched: 11. The CDR3 region is CASSSRPGQESSGANVLTF. CDR3 sequence (DNA): TGCGCCAGCAGCTCCCGCCCGGGACAGGAGAGCTCTGGGGCCAACGTCCTGACTTTC.

The chain recombines TRBV5-1 with TRBJ2-3; D might be TRBD2 (6 bases). The CDR3 covers 16 residues. Germline CDR1 and CDR2: SGHRS and YFSETQ. Trimming cost V 4 bases and J 1 base, with 16 bases left between them. As DNA, the CDR3 is TGCGCCAGCAGCCCACGGGGGACCGGGGGCACAGATACGCAGTATTTT. This sequence encodes CASSPRGTGGTDTQYF.

This clone has ten or more counts. The rearrangement links TRBV27 to TRBJ1-4; no clear D. Germline loops: CDR1 MNHEY, CDR2 SMNVEV (reference sequence). Trimming removed 2 bases at V and 7 bases at J, with 8 bases between. The CDR3 length is 13 residues. CDR3: CASSLVGGEKLFF. The CDR3 DNA follows: TGTGCCAGCAGTTTAGTGGGAGGTGAAAAACTGTTTTTT.

V and J are TRBV7-2 and TRBJ2-2; possibly TRBD1 for D (6 bases). V dropped 6 bases and J dropped 5 bases, with 16 bases sitting between them. CDR1 and CDR2 from the germline V gene are SGHTA and FQGNSA. The CDR3 is made up of 15 amino acids. The CDR3 protein is CASSFTSGVTGELFF. The DNA of the CDR3 is TGTGCCAGCAGTTTCACATCAGGGGTGACCGGGGAGCTGTTTTTT.

V is TRBV30 and J is TRBJ2-6; TRBD1 aligns across 9 bases. CDR1 is GTSNPN and CDR2 is SVGIG in the germline V gene (reference sequence). This CDR3 has 17 residues. Trimming cost V 4 bases and J 1 base; bases outside gene matches: 8. CDR3 coding DNA: TGTGCCTGGAACCGGGACAGGGTGGCTTCTGGGGCCAACGTCCTGACTTTC. This encodes CAWNRDRVASGANVLTF.

The table lists this clone with a few counts. The rearrangement uses TRBV19 and TRBJ2-1; 8 bases align to TRBD2. Per germline, CDR1 LNHDA and CDR2 SQIVND (reference sequence). The V segment lost 3 bases and the J segment 2 bases; nucleotides outside the gene matches: 6. The CDR3 extends over 16 amino acids. The CDR3 bases are TGTGCCAGTAGTATCCTGGCGGGAGGTCCCTACAATGAGCAGTTCTTC. Residues: CASSILAGGPYNEQFF.

The sample holds one count of this clone. The chain has TRBV28 and TRBJ1-6, with D tentatively TRBD1 (6 bases). The CDR3 sequence is 13 residues long. V shed 8 bases and J shed 5 bases, with 10 bases lying between them. The V gene's germline CDR1 is MDHEN and CDR2 SYDVKM. CDR3 nucleotide sequence: TGTGCCAGCGGGACACACCATAATTCACCCCTCCACTTT. Protein product: CASGTHHNSPLHF.

The chain has TRBV14 and TRBJ2-5; 10 nucleotides agree with TRBD2. The CDR3 runs 17 residues. Germline values: CDR1 SGHDN, CDR2 FVKESK. The V segment lost 0 bases and the J segment 5 bases; nucleotides outside the gene matches: 9. In DNA, the CDR3 is TGTGCCAGCAGCCAAGATCGGCTAGCGGGAGCTCGGGAGACCCAGTACTTC. Its translation: CASSQDRLAGARETQYF. The complete variable domain, with remaining parts taken from reference TRBV14 and TRBJ2-5, reads EAGVTQFPSHSVIEKGQTVTLRCDPISGHDNLYWYRRVMGKEIKFLLHFVKESKQDESGMPNNRFLAERTGGTYSTLKVQPAELEDSGVYFCASSQDRLAGARETQYFGPGTRLLVL.

The J gene is TRBJ2-5, the V gene TRBV5-1; D perhaps matches TRBD2 (6 bases). CDR3 length: 13 amino acids. The V end lost 6 bases, the J end lost 3 bases, and 12 bases lay between the germline ends. Germline CDR1 SGHRS, CDR2 YFSETQ. CDR3 DNA: TGCGCCAGCATCAAGGGAGGTGAAGAGACCCAGTACTTC. This gives the protein CASIKGGEETQYF.

CDR3 nucleotide sequence: TGCGCCAGCAGCTTGGCCACTACAGCGGACTACGAGCAGTACTTC. Residues: CASSLATTADYEQYF. This chain connects TRBV5-1 to TRBJ2-7; D perhaps matches TRBD2 (5 bases). This CDR3 has 15 residues. Germline loops: CDR1 SGHRS, CDR2 YFSETQ. V shed 0 bases and J shed 3 bases, with 13 bases lying between them.

This clone came up a few times. The J gene is TRBJ2-7, the V gene TRBV7-2, with 8 bases identical to TRBD1. Unmatched junction bases numbered 5, after V lost 3 bases and J lost 1 base. The CDR3 consists of 15 residues. The germline CDR1 and CDR2 sequences are SGHTA and FQGNSA. CDR3 amino acids: CASSLAGQGSYEQYF. DNA of the CDR3: TGTGCCAGCAGCTTGGCCGGACAGGGTTCCTACGAGCAGTACTTC.

J is TRBJ2-1 and V is TRBV7-9, with TRBD1 matching 7 bases. J gave up 11 bases and V 4 bases, and 17 bases lay outside the gene matches. Germline lookup yields CDR1 SEHNR and CDR2 FQNEAQ (reference sequence). CDR3 length: 16 amino acids. The CDR3 here is CASSSRTGLGPPKQFF. The CDR3 DNA is TGTGCCAGCAGCTCTCGGACAGGCTTGGGCCCCCCTAAGCAGTTCTTC.

This clone was counted many times. The chain has TRBV4-3 and TRBJ1-1; 9 positions match TRBD1. Germline V gene lookup returns CDR1 LGHNA and CDR2 YSLEER. The CDR3 length is 16 residues. The V gene end was trimmed by 0 bases and the J gene end by 1 base; junction bases not matched to a gene: 3. CDR3 protein: CASSQDATGGNTEAFF. As DNA, the CDR3 is TGCGCCAGCAGCCAAGACGCGACAGGGGGGAACACTGAAGCTTTCTTT.

This sequence joins TRBV18 and TRBJ2-2, with D possibly matching TRBD1 (5 bases). V was clipped by 3 bases and J by 2 bases, with 7 bases between them. The CDR3 is 14 residues long. The V gene's germline CDR1 is KGHSH and CDR2 LQKENI. The CDR3: CASSPTGNTGELFF. CDR3 in DNA: TGTGCCAGCTCACCCACAGGAAACACCGGGGAGCTGTTTTTT.